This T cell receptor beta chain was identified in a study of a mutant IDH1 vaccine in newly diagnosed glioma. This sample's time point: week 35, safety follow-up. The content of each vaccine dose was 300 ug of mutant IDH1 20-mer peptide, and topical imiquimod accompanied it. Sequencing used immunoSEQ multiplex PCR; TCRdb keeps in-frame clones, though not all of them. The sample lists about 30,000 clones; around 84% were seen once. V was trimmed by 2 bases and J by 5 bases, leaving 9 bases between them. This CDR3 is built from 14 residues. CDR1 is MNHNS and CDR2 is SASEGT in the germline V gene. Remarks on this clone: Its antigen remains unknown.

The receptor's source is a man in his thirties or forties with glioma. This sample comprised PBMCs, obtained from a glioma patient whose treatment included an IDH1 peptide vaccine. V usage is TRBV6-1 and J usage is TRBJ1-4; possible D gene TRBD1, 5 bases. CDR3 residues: CASSEQGPNEKLFF. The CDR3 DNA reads TGTGCCAGCAGTGAACAGGGACCGAATGAAAAACTGTTTTTT.